Below are 25 T cell receptor beta chains sequenced from a single sample in a study of shared clonotypes between healthy human individuals. Using immunoSEQ multiplex PCR, the repertoire was profiled, and TCRdb retains in-frame clones only, with some absent. The sample yields 2 million to 3 million clones, 93% seen once. The sequenced sample was naive CD4+ T cells from PBMCs. The subset: CD45RA+ positively selected. The origin of the receptors is a man aged 18 to 29 in good health. Some clones in this sample may be carry-over from other donors' samples.

A note on this clone: The same CDR3 can be traced to other DNA sequences in this sample. CDR3 protein: CASSLPGTDTQYF. The CDR3 DNA follows: TGCGCCAGCAGCTTGCCAGGCACAGATACGCAGTATTTT. This chain uses TRBV5-1 with TRBJ2-3; D is unclear. Germline CDR1 SGHRS, CDR2 YFSETQ. CDR3 size: 13 residues. V was cut by 1 base and J by 1 base, with 4 bases left in between.

The chain links TRBV5-1 to TRBJ2-1, with TRBD1 identical over 9 bases. Germline assignment: CDR1 SGHRS and CDR2 YFSETQ. J lost 3 bases, V lost 3 bases, and 4 bases had no gene match. The CDR3 loop spans 15 amino acids. CDR3 DNA sequence: TGCGCCAGCAGCTCACAGGGGGCACTCTACAATGAGCAGTTCTTC. It specifies CASSSQGALYNEQFF.

The CDR3 protein is CASSQDRGLNYGYTF. In DNA, the CDR3 is TGTGCCAGCAGCCAGGACAGGGGGCTCAACTATGGCTACACCTTC. V is TRBV7-2 and J is TRBJ1-2; 11 bases map to TRBD1. The CDR3 loop spans 15 amino acids. J was trimmed by 2 bases and V by 5 bases; bases with no gene match: 4. Germline loops: CDR1 SGHTA, CDR2 FQGNSA.

The chain links TRBV6-6 to TRBJ1-2, with D possibly being TRBD1 (5 bases). This CDR3 comprises 13 residues. Trimming took 8 bases from V and 4 from J, leaving 14 bases between them. In germline, CDR1 is MNHNY, CDR2 SVGAGI (reference sequence). The CDR3 nucleotides read TGTGCCAGCTCCCCCAGACAGACCTATGGCTACACCTTC. As protein: CASSPRQTYGYTF.

This chain connects TRBV5-4 to TRBJ2-2; D is undetermined. Looked up from germline, CDR1 is SGHNT and CDR2 is YYREEE (reference sequence). There are 13 residues in the CDR3. V was pared by 2 bases and J by 4 bases, with 6 bases between. The CDR3 loop reads CASSFVGTGELFF. The CDR3 nucleotides read TGTGCCAGCAGCTTTGTGGGCACCGGGGAGCTGTTTTTT.

Here the CDR3 reads CASSPGLAGGISETQYF. The CDR3 DNA follows: TGTGCCAGCAGCCCGGGACTAGCGGGAGGTATCTCAGAGACCCAGTACTTC. The chain links TRBV7-9 to TRBJ2-5, with TRBD2 matching 15 bases. Trimming removed 5 bases from V and 4 bases from J; junction bases left unmatched: 8. The CDR3 contains 17 residues. Germline CDR1 SEHNR, CDR2 FQNEAQ (reference sequence).

The genes are TRBV5-1 and TRBJ1-1; D is perhaps TRBD1 (6 bases). The CDR3 runs to 13 residues. V was trimmed by 4 bases and J by 0 bases, leaving 7 bases between them. Germline V gene lookup returns CDR1 SGHRS and CDR2 YFSETQ. CDR3 nucleotide sequence: TGCGCCAGCAGCCGACAGGTGAACACTGAAGCTTTCTTT. Encoded protein: CASSRQVNTEAFF.

The V call is TRBV7-9, the J call TRBJ1-2; D call uncertain. V was trimmed by 3 bases and J by 13 bases, leaving 15 bases between them. In germline, CDR1 is SEHNR, CDR2 FQNEAQ (reference sequence). This CDR3 is 12 amino acids long. CDR3 residues: CASSFQPGGPTF. CDR3 nucleotide sequence: TGTGCCAGCAGCTTTCAGCCGGGTGGCCCCACCTTC.

The chain is built from TRBV28 and TRBJ2-7; TRBD1 matches 7 bases. There are 15 residues in the CDR3. CDR1 MDHEN and CDR2 SYDVKM come from the germline V gene. After removal of 7 bases from V and 0 bases from J, the junction contained 9 bases not matched to a gene. CDR3 loop: CASMPRTGFSYEQYF. In nucleotides, the CDR3 is TGTGCCAGCATGCCCCGGACAGGCTTCTCCTACGAGCAGTACTTC.

The J gene is TRBJ2-3, the V gene TRBV5-1; tentatively, D is TRBD1 or TRBD2 (5 bases each). The CDR3 length is 14 residues. Germline assignment: CDR1 SGHRS and CDR2 YFSETQ. The V and J ends lost 4 bases and 13 bases respectively, with 22 bases between them. CDR3: CASSPLVGTDFKYF. Written as DNA, the CDR3 is TGCGCCAGCAGCCCTTTGGTAGGGACGGACTTTAAGTATTTT. Full variable domain (outside the CDR3, taken from reference TRBV5-1 and TRBJ2-3): KAGVTQTPRYLIKTRGQQVTLSCSPISGHRSVSWYQQTPGQGLQFLFEYFSETQRNKGNFPGRFSGRQFSNSRSEMNVSTLELGDSALYLCASSPLVGTDFKYFGPGTRLTVL.

This chain joins TRBV20-1 and TRBJ2-2; D ambiguous. CDR3 length: 11 residues. V gave up 6 bases and J gave up 6 bases, with 8 bases separating them. CDR1 and CDR2 (germline): DFQATT, SNEGSKA (reference sequence). Written as DNA, the CDR3 is TGCAGTGCAGTTAAAGCCGGGGAGCTGTTTTTT. Protein sequence: CSAVKAGELFF.

The chain recombines TRBV6-1 with TRBJ2-7, with 7 bases identical to TRBD1. CDR3 size: 14 residues. Germline lookup yields CDR1 MNHNS and CDR2 SASEGT. The V segment lost 8 bases and the J segment 5 bases; nucleotides outside the gene matches: 12. This CDR3 reads CASARPTGLDEQYF. Written as DNA, the CDR3 is TGTGCCAGCGCGAGGCCGACAGGGTTGGACGAGCAGTACTTC.

This chain uses TRBV5-6 with TRBJ2-6, with 7 bases lining up with TRBD2. This CDR3 contains 15 residues. Germline values: CDR1 SGHDT, CDR2 YYEEEE. Trimming took 2 bases from V and 5 from J; bases not matched to a gene: 4. The DNA for the CDR3 is TGTGCCAGCAGCTTCGTCGGGGGGAGGGCCAACGTCCTGACTTTC. Its translation: CASSFVGGRANVLTF.

The rearrangement joins TRBV4-2 to TRBJ1-1, with 7 nucleotides matching TRBD1. With 1 base clipped from V and 4 bases from J, the junction kept 9 bases outside the gene matches. Germline values: CDR1 LGHNA, CDR2 YNFKEQ. The length of the CDR3 is 16 residues. In DNA, the CDR3 is TGTGCCAGCAGCCAAGCCGGGGCAGGGGGGGGCACTGAAGCTTTCTTT. Translation: CASSQAGAGGGTEAFF.

The rearrangement uses TRBV13 and TRBJ2-7, with 7 positions matching TRBD1. This CDR3 is 15 amino acids long. The trim removed 0 bases at V and 0 bases at J, leaving 2 bases unmatched. Germline V lookup: CDR1 PRHDT, CDR2 FYEKMQ (reference sequence). CDR3 DNA sequence: TGTGCCAGCAGCTTAGGGTACAGGGGCTCCTACGAGCAGTACTTC. The encoded protein is CASSLGYRGSYEQYF.

The V gene is TRBV6-4, the J gene TRBJ2-7; 8 nucleotides match TRBD1. Looked up from germline, CDR1 is MRHNA and CDR2 is SNTAGT. The CDR3 contains 15 residues. V lost 6 bases, J lost 3 bases, and 10 bases stayed unmatched. The CDR3 nucleotides read TGTGCCAGCAGCCTTGGACAGGGCCCATTCTACGAGCAGTACTTC. This encodes CASSLGQGPFYEQYF.

The J gene is TRBJ1-4, the V gene TRBV4-1; D is undetermined. Trimming left V 1 base short and J 8 bases short, with 8 bases between. Germline V CDR1 and CDR2: MGHRA, YSYEKL. There are 13 residues in the CDR3. CDR3: CASSQVHNEKLFF. CDR3 DNA sequence: TGCGCCAGCAGCCAAGTCCACAACGAAAAACTGTTTTTT.

The CDR3 DNA is TGTGCCAGCTCACCCGGGACAAGGGGCAATCAGCCCCAGCATTTT. This translates into CASSPGTRGNQPQHF. V is TRBV18 and J is TRBJ1-5, with D possibly matching TRBD1 (6 bases). Trimming shortened V by 3 bases and J by 2 bases, and 11 bases separated the two germline ends. Germline V gene sequence: CDR1 KGHSH, CDR2 LQKENI. This CDR3 region has 15 residues.

The V gene is TRBV15, the J gene TRBJ1-3, with a weak D call TRBD1 (6 bases). This CDR3 has 18 amino acids. Trimming pared 0 bases from V and 2 bases from J, leaving 17 bases between. Germline V gene lookup returns CDR1 LNHNV and CDR2 YYDKDF (reference sequence). The CDR3 bases are TGTGCCACCAGCAGAGATCTATTAGGGGGTCGGGCTGGAAACACCATATATTTT. It yields the protein CATSRDLLGGRAGNTIYF.

The chain uses TRBV20-1 and TRBJ1-2; weak D call: TRBD1 (5 bases). Per germline, CDR1 DFQATT and CDR2 SNEGSKA (reference sequence). CDR3 size: 10 residues. CDR3 amino acids: CRRGGDGYTF. CDR3 coding DNA: TGCAGGAGGGGTGGGGATGGCTACACCTTC.

The CDR3 DNA is TGTGCCAGCAGTTTGCACTTCTTAGTGAGCAATCAGCCCCAGCATTTT. Encoded protein: CASSLHFLVSNQPQHF. This sequence joins TRBV27 and TRBJ1-5; D gene uncertain. The length of the CDR3 is 16 residues. CDR1 is MNHEY, CDR2 SMNVEV, per germline (reference sequence). Trimming pared 3 bases from V and 1 base from J, leaving 13 bases between.

The chain carries TRBV7-2 and TRBJ1-2; no clear D gene. From germline, CDR1 is SGHTA and CDR2 FQGNSA. CDR3 size: 14 residues. Trimming took off 5 bases at V and 3 bases at J, with 13 bases between the two ends. CDR3 sequence reads: CASSRLNRDYGYTF. In nucleotides, the CDR3 is TGTGCCAGCAGCCGACTTAATCGGGACTATGGCTACACCTTC.

This chain connects TRBV28 to TRBJ2-7; perhaps TRBD2 as D (5 bases). CDR1 MDHEN and CDR2 SYDVKM come from the germline V gene. Trimming took off 7 bases at V and 4 bases at J, with 14 bases between the two ends. CDR3 length: 13 residues. The CDR3 bases are TGTGCCAGCACCGATACCAGCGGTTACGAGCAGTACTTC. Translated, it gives CASTDTSGYEQYF.

This chain links TRBV2 with TRBJ1-5, with 7 bases identical to TRBD1. This CDR3 is built from 14 residues. V shed 4 bases, J shed 5 bases, and the junction held 5 bases outside the gene matches. The germline gives CDR1 SNHLY, CDR2 FYNNEI. CDR3 sequence reads: CASSAQGYDQPQHF. CDR3 in DNA: TGTGCCAGCAGTGCACAGGGGTACGATCAGCCCCAGCATTTT.

The chain is built from TRBV5-1 and TRBJ1-2; D remains ambiguous. Trimming cost V 1 base and J 4 bases, with 8 bases left between them. Germline CDR1 and CDR2: SGHRS and YFSETQ. The CDR3 spans 13 residues. The CDR3 region is CASSLQVVYGYTF. The CDR3 bases are TGCGCCAGCAGCTTGCAGGTCGTCTATGGCTACACCTTC.